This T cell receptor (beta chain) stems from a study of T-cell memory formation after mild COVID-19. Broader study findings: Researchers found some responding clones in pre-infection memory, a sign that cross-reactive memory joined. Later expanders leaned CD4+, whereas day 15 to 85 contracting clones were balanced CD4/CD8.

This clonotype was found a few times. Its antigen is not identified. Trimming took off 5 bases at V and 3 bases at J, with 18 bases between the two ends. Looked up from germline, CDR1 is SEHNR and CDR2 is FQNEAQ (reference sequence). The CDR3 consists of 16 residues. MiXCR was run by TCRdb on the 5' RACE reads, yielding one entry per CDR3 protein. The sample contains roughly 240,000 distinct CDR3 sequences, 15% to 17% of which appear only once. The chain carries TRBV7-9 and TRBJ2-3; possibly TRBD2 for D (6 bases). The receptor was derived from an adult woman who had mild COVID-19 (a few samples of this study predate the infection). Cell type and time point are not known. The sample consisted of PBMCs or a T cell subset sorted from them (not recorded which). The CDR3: CASSRAAGRRTDTQYF. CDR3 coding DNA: TGTGCCAGCAGCCGGGCGGCGGGGCGTCGGACAGATACGCAGTATTTT.